This T cell receptor beta chain appears in the sequencing data of a study of molecular identifiers for immune sequencing clone quantification listed by TCRdb under 2018. About the study as a whole: For a replicate experiment, RNA from around 20,000 or 99,000 naive CD8 T cells was divided into five aliquots, and four of the five aliquots were sequenced. This methods study used CD8 T cells to benchmark TCR RNA copy counting and molecular-identifier clustering-based TCR repertoire sequencing (MIDCIRS). Study-wide findings and limitations: In CMV-specific effector cells, clones with more than 20 RNA copies contained over 98% of molecules, whereas in naive cells such clones contained under 1% of molecules. Highly expanded clone sizes could be underestimated if identical TCR molecules share a barcode. A single cell's worth of spiked-in Jurkat TCR RNA was reported detectable even among approximately 930,000 naive CD8 T cells. The naive libraries included spiked-in Jurkat TCR RNA (about ten copies' worth), and this RNA is not part of the donor repertoire. Modeling indicated around 3 TCR RNA copies recovered per cell, compared with 9 to 10 by digital PCR, which implies a capture efficiency of approximately 30%. When barcode sub-clustering was left out, chimeric consensus sequences inflated TCR diversity, with chimeras reaching as high as 47%.

There are many counts of this clonotype. Its antigen remains undetermined. There are no base qualities to consult, and no much larger clone falls within one base. The V end gives up 8 bases and the J end 0 bases, leaving 11 bases in the junction not matched to a gene. From cysteine to phenylalanine, the CDR3 is 15 amino acids long. The kept DNA is CDR3 alone, 45 bases in frame from the first base. According to the germline V gene, CDR1 reads SQVTM and CDR2 reads ANQGSEA. Receptor libraries were prepared by PCR. The instrument given in TCRdb is Illumina HiSeq 4000. Bulk TCR libraries were generated as previously described, with the TCR primers listed in Table S5 used. Purification of total RNA was performed with the Qiagen AllPrep DNA/RNA kit. Reads from multiple sequencing runs of the same library were pooled before analysis. Per the authors' processing: Reads were retained only if the reads had an exact TCR constant sequence, and the retained reads were trimmed to 150 nt and grouped according to their 12-nt molecular barcodes. Within each barcode group, reads were sub-clustered at a 15% Levenshtein threshold, and quality-weighted consensus sequences were built per RNA molecule. Non-functional sequences were discarded, and so were lower-count sequences lying one edit away from another sequence. Barcode sub-clusters with fewer than 20% of the maximum read count were removed, based on fitting two negative binomial distributions. In TCRdb, the public reads were trimmed at Q25 with fastp and aligned with MiXCR, with productive beta chains retained. Here each entry gathers all rows of one CDR3 protein and keeps the most common genes and DNA. In this record, the V and J calls reflect TCRdb's handling and not the investigators' own analysis. The sample includes about 54,000 distinct CDR3 sequences, with roughly 24% observed a single time. Of the sample, around 1.9% falls within the top ten clones.

Libraries of naive CD8 T cells were built from anywhere between roughly 20,000 and 1,100,000 sorted cells, with 10%, 30% or 50% of the purified RNA used. Naive CD8 T cells were FACS-sorted as CD8+CD4-CCR7+CD45RA+ on a BD FACSAria II into RLT Plus buffer. To test detection sensitivity, Jurkat RNA equivalent to about ten TCR copies was spiked into samples of roughly 20,000-1,000,000 naive CD8 T cells. Enrichment of CD8 T cells was done with RosetteSep CD8+ T Cell Enrichment Cocktail plus Ficoll-Paque, and ACK red cell lysis came afterward. The TCR was taken from a human donor in good health. Some libraries in this study had Jurkat cell RNA spiked in. What was sequenced was naive CD8+ T cells from blood, with Jurkat cell RNA spiked in. Sample cell subset or site, as interpreted from the label and publication: FACS-sorted CD8+CD4-CCR7+CD45RA+ naive T cells. Recombination joined TRBV29-1 with TRBJ1-1; TRBD1 agrees with 8 junctional bases. The DNA sequence is given as TGCAGCACCGTGACAGGGGCTTACATGAACACTGAAGCTTTCTTT. It encodes CSTVTGAYMNTEAFF. The CDR3 plus the reference TRBV29-1 and TRBJ1-1 genes for the other parts give the full variable domain: SAVISQKPSRDICQRGTSLTIQCQVDSQVTMMFWYRQQPGQSLTLIATANQGSEATYESGFVIDKFPISRPNLTFSTLTVSNMSPEDSSIYLCSTVTGAYMNTEAFFGQGTRLTVV.